The 25 T cell receptor beta chains below come from one sample, sequenced in a study of response to subunit inactivated influenza vaccine. TCRdb recomputed calls from the RT-PCR reads with MiXCR, one row per CDR3 protein. The sample has about 520,000 distinct CDR3 sequences, around 7.9% seen once. Sequencing was performed on PBMCs from blood, taken around 25 months after vaccination. These receptors were collected from a man in his fifties or sixties who received an inactivated influenza vaccine.

V and J are TRBV29-1 and TRBJ2-7, with 11 bases identical to TRBD2. Germline V lookup: CDR1 SQVTM, CDR2 ANQGSEA. This CDR3 has 15 residues. Trimming removed 0 bases from V and 1 base from J; junction bases left unmatched: 2. In DNA form, the CDR3 reads TGCAGCGTTGAAGATAGACTAGCGGGGTCCTACGAGCAGTACTTC. Its translation: CSVEDRLAGSYEQYF.

This clonotype was observed many times. This chain joins TRBV20-1 and TRBJ2-3; D perhaps matches TRBD2 (5 bases). Germline CDR1 is DFQATT and CDR2 is SNEGSKA (reference sequence). Trimming pared 0 bases from V and 0 bases from J, leaving 10 bases between. The CDR3 spans 15 residues. DNA of the CDR3: TGCAGTGCTAGAGATGGCGGGCCTAGCACAGATACGCAGTATTTT. Amino acids: CSARDGGPSTDTQYF.

This clonotype has more than one count but fewer than ten. V is TRBV5-1 and J is TRBJ2-2; 9 positions match TRBD2. V was clipped by 7 bases and J by 3 bases; unmatched bases: 7. The length of the CDR3 is 15 residues. From germline, CDR1 is SGHRS and CDR2 YFSETQ. CDR3 in DNA: TGCGCCAGCGCCATTAGCGGGGGCCACACCGGGGAGCTGTTTTTT. Amino acid sequence: CASAISGGHTGELFF.

In this sample, this clonotype turned up a few times. The chain joins TRBV5-6 to TRBJ2-1; the D is unclear. Looked up from germline, CDR1 is SGHDT and CDR2 is YYEEEE. The CDR3 loop spans 12 amino acids. The germline V and J ends were trimmed by 3 bases and 10 bases, with 11 bases remaining between them. The CDR3 spells CASSSTRREQFF. In DNA form, the CDR3 reads TGTGCCAGCAGCTCGACCCGAAGGGAGCAGTTCTTC.

This clonotype was seen repeatedly, ten times or more. This chain joins TRBV3-1 and TRBJ2-1, with D possibly being TRBD1 or TRBD2 (5 bases each). The V gene's germline CDR1 is LGHDT and CDR2 YNNKEL (reference sequence). Trimming pared 0 bases from V and 8 bases from J, leaving 14 bases between. The CDR3 sequence is 15 residues long. CDR3 in DNA: TGTGCCAGCAGCCAAGATAATGTTCGGGGACATGAGCAGTTCTTC. It is translated as CASSQDNVRGHEQFF.

This sequence joins TRBV11-1 and TRBJ2-4; 14 bases fit TRBD2. Germline V gene data show CDR1 as SGHAT and CDR2 as FQDESV (reference sequence). V was clipped by 5 bases and J by 1 base; unmatched bases: 13. This CDR3 spans 20 amino acids. The CDR3: CASSPPPGLAGVGAKNIQYF. Here the CDR3 DNA reads TGTGCCAGCAGCCCTCCCCCGGGACTAGCGGGGGTTGGGGCCAAAAACATTCAGTACTTC.

The chain couples TRBV7-9 to TRBJ1-1; D remains ambiguous. The CDR3 sequence is 15 residues long. Per the germline V gene, CDR1 is SEHNR and CDR2 is FQNEAQ (reference sequence). Trimming pared 2 bases from V and 0 bases from J, leaving 10 bases between. CDR3 residues: CASSLLGGMNTEAFF. The CDR3 nucleotides are TGTGCCAGCAGCTTACTCGGCGGAATGAACACTGAAGCTTTCTTT.

This clonotype was seen more than once but under ten times. The V call is TRBV11-1, the J call TRBJ2-6; D uncertain. The CDR3 is 19 amino acids. The germline gives CDR1 SGHAT, CDR2 FQDESV (reference sequence). Trimming shortened V by 4 bases and J by 0 bases, and 19 bases separated the two germline ends. The chain's CDR3 is CASSSPRWQVLSGANVLTF. The CDR3 DNA reads as TGTGCCAGCAGCTCCCCCCGATGGCAGGTCCTCTCTGGGGCCAACGTCCTGACTTTC.

On this clonotype itself: This may be a read error, as it is one base from a much larger clone. V usage is TRBV20-1 and J usage is TRBJ2-5; TRBD1 matches 8 bases. This CDR3 has 14 amino acids. CDR1 DFQATT and CDR2 SNEGSKA come from the germline V gene (reference sequence). The CDR3 DNA follows: TGCTGTGCTAGACCGACAGGGGTGCGGGAGACCCAGTACTTC. This sequence encodes CCARPTGVRETQYF.

This clonotype was observed at least ten times. The chain has TRBV6-5 and TRBJ2-3, with 12 bases matching TRBD2. The trim removed 2 bases at V and 2 bases at J, leaving 8 bases unmatched. The CDR3 is 18 amino acids. Looked up from germline, CDR1 is MNHEY and CDR2 is SVGAGI. The CDR3 sequence: CASSYGPPSGRATDTQYF. The CDR3 nucleotides read TGTGCCAGCAGTTACGGTCCCCCTAGCGGGAGGGCCACAGATACGCAGTATTTT.

This clonotype occurred many times. The chain is built from TRBV4-1 and TRBJ1-4; maybe TRBD1 (5 bases). Germline V gene data show CDR1 as MGHRA and CDR2 as YSYEKL. V shed 7 bases and J shed 0 bases, with 9 bases lying between them. This CDR3 is 14 amino acids long. The chain's CDR3 is CASTRQPTNEKLFF. CDR3 coding DNA: TGCGCCAGCACTCGACAGCCAACTAATGAAAAACTGTTTTTT.

The rearrangement uses TRBV18 and TRBJ2-5; TRBD1 might be the D (6 bases). Trimming cost V 4 bases and J 4 bases, with 13 bases left between them. The V gene's germline CDR1 is KGHSH and CDR2 LQKENI. The CDR3 has 14 residues. DNA for the CDR3: TGTGCCAGCTCACAGGGGACACGGGGAGAGACCCAGTACTTC. Residues: CASSQGTRGETQYF.

The rearrangement joins TRBV6-2 or TRBV6-3 to TRBJ1-1, with 11 bases matching TRBD1. CDR1 and CDR2 from the germline V gene are MNHEY and SVGEGT. The CDR3 loop spans 14 amino acids. V shed 6 bases, J shed 4 bases, and the junction held 4 bases outside the gene matches. CDR3 DNA sequence: TGTGCCAGCAGGATGGACAGGGGGCGCACTGAAGCTTTCTTT. Translated, it gives CASRMDRGRTEAFF.

This clonotype was counted at least ten times. The chain carries TRBV3-1 and TRBJ1-6; no reliable D call. Germline V gives CDR1 LGHDT, CDR2 YNNKEL (reference sequence). The CDR3 covers 15 residues. V was clipped by 0 bases and J by 7 bases, with 10 bases between them. The CDR3 sequence is CASSQDRSRNSPLHF. DNA for the CDR3: TGTGCCAGCAGCCAAGATAGATCGAGGAATTCACCCCTCCACTTT.

This clonotype turned up a few times. The chain employs TRBV7-2 and TRBJ2-7; 7 bases line up with TRBD1. J was trimmed by 3 bases and V by 1 base; bases with no gene match: 6. The CDR3 spans 15 residues. Per germline, CDR1 SGHTA and CDR2 FQGNSA. CDR3 sequence (DNA): TGTGCCAGCAGCTTAGGAGGACAGGTCGGCTACGAGCAGTACTTC. Amino acid sequence: CASSLGGQVGYEQYF. Looking up the rest from reference TRBV7-2 and TRBJ2-7 gives the full variable domain: GAGVSQSPSNKVTEKGKDVELRCDPISGHTALYWYRQSLGQGLEFLIYFQGNSAPDKSGLPSDRFSAERTGGSVSTLTIQRTQQEDSAVYLCASSLGGQVGYEQYFGPGTRLTVT.

V and J are TRBV5-1 and TRBJ1-1; 8 bases line up with TRBD1. CDR1 and CDR2 (germline): SGHRS, YFSETQ. Unmatched junction bases numbered 17, after V lost 3 bases and J lost 7 bases. This CDR3 is 17 amino acids long. The CDR3 nucleotides are TGCGCCAGCAGCTGGGGGGGACAGGCCAAAATCCCCGGTGAAGCTTTCTTT. Protein: CASSWGGQAKIPGEAFF. Full variable domain (missing parts from reference TRBV5-1 and TRBJ1-1): KAGVTQTPRYLIKTRGQQVTLSCSPISGHRSVSWYQQTPGQGLQFLFEYFSETQRNKGNFPGRFSGRQFSNSRSEMNVSTLELGDSALYLCASSWGGQAKIPGEAFFGQGTRLTVV.

This clonotype was detected only a few times. This sequence joins TRBV7-9 and TRBJ2-2; D gene uncertain. The CDR3 is 16 amino acids. The ends were cut back, 3 bases at V and 0 bases at J, with 11 bases in the middle. Germline V CDR1 and CDR2: SEHNR, FQNEAQ (reference sequence). The CDR3 DNA sequence: TGTGCCAGCAGCTTTTTAGGGAAATCGAACACCGGGGAGCTGTTTTTT. Amino acids: CASSFLGKSNTGELFF.

The chain recombines TRBV29-1 with TRBJ2-1; 16 bases map to TRBD2. Germline assignment: CDR1 SQVTM and CDR2 ANQGSEA. The CDR3 runs to 13 residues. J gave up 8 bases and V 7 bases, and 2 bases lay outside the gene matches. The DNA for the CDR3 is TGCAGCGCGGGACTAGCGGGGGGGTATGAGCAGTTCTTC. Protein sequence: CSAGLAGGYEQFF.

This clonotype has a handful of counts. V gene TRBV10-3 combines with J gene TRBJ2-7; D possibly uses TRBD1 or TRBD2 (5 bases each). Germline loops: CDR1 ENHRY, CDR2 SYGVKD. The V and J ends lost 4 bases and 6 bases respectively, with 13 bases between them. The CDR3 sequence is 13 residues long. CDR3 sequence reads: CAISGDGASEQYF. The CDR3 DNA reads TGTGCCATCAGTGGGGACGGAGCCAGCGAGCAGTACTTC.

The chain combines TRBV10-3 with TRBJ2-5; D is possibly TRBD2 (5 bases). This CDR3 region has 17 residues. The V and J ends lost 0 bases and 0 bases respectively, with 14 bases between them. Per the germline V gene, CDR1 is ENHRY and CDR2 is SYGVKD. The DNA of the CDR3 is TGTGCCATCAGTGAGTCGAGCCGGCGGGCACACCAAGAGACCCAGTACTTC. It yields the protein CAISESSRRAHQETQYF.

This clonotype was seen ten or more times. The chain employs TRBV5-1 and TRBJ2-3; unclear D gene. This CDR3 has 15 amino acids. From germline, CDR1 is SGHRS and CDR2 YFSETQ. Deletions cut 0 bases from V and 5 bases from J, with 13 bases between. The CDR3 loop reads CASSLDGRQGDTQYF. The CDR3 region has the DNA TGCGCCAGCAGCTTGGACGGCAGGCAAGGAGATACGCAGTATTTT.

The table lists this clonotype with many counts. The chain links TRBV21-1 to TRBJ2-5; the table's TRBD2 call for D was not verified on the DNA. TRBV21-1 is labeled a pseudogene. This CDR3 has 15 residues. For the CDR3, the DNA is TGTGCCAGCAGCCTAGCGGGAGGTTGTAGGGAGACCCAGTACTTC. The encoded protein is CASSLAGGCRETQYF.

The chain employs TRBV7-3 and TRBJ2-1, with a possible D match to TRBD2 (5 bases). The CDR3 contains 19 residues. With 2 bases removed from V and 4 bases from J, the gap between germline ends came to 24 bases. Germline CDR1 and CDR2: SGHTA and FQGTGA. The CDR3 spells CASSLVANAGLLQYNEQFF. For the CDR3, the DNA is TGTGCCAGCAGCTTAGTAGCCAACGCAGGACTGCTCCAGTACAATGAGCAGTTCTTC.

The rearrangement links TRBV6-2 or TRBV6-3 to TRBJ1-6; D is unresolved. The germline V gene has CDR1 MNHEY and CDR2 SVGEGT. V gave up 3 bases and J gave up 10 bases, with 16 bases separating them. The CDR3 spans 15 residues. This CDR3 is CASSYHGGSRSPLHF. The CDR3 DNA reads as TGTGCCAGCAGTTATCATGGAGGAAGTCGCTCACCCCTCCACTTT.

This clonotype appeared a few times. This chain joins TRBV5-4 and TRBJ2-1; either TRBD1 or TRBD2 may fit D (5 bases each). CDR3 size: 14 residues. V was clipped by 4 bases and J by 7 bases, with 15 bases between them. Germline CDR1 and CDR2: SGHNT and YYREEE (reference sequence). CDR3: CASSTEGRENEQFF. DNA for the CDR3: TGTGCCAGCAGCACCGAGGGACGGGAAAATGAGCAGTTCTTC.